Listed here are 25 T cell receptor beta chains from one sample, sequenced in a study of blood T cell repertoires in COVID-19. TCRdb's table, derived via immunoSEQ multiplex PCR, lists solely in-frame clones and lacks some. The sample consists of under 250,000 clones, 84% of them appearing once. The sequenced sample consisted of peripheral blood. The source of these receptors is a woman aged 50 to 60 with active or convalescent COVID-19.

The chain employs TRBV2 and TRBJ2-1; TRBD2 agrees at 8 bases. The CDR3 spans 16 residues. Losses at the gene ends were 8 bases for V and 4 bases for J; bases not matched to a gene: 13. Per the germline V gene, CDR1 is SNHLY and CDR2 is FYNNEI. The CDR3 reads CASAVPAGGSYNEQFF. CDR3 DNA sequence: TGTGCCAGCGCAGTCCCGGCGGGAGGATCGTACAATGAGCAGTTCTTC.

This chain links TRBV28 with TRBJ2-5, with 10 bases fitting TRBD1. The CDR3 is made up of 14 amino acids. The V and J ends lost 2 bases and 4 bases, in that order; junction bases with no gene match: 1. Germline V gene lookup returns CDR1 MDHEN and CDR2 SYDVKM. CDR3: CASSLGQGVETQYF. DNA of the CDR3: TGTGCCAGCAGTTTAGGACAGGGGGTAGAGACCCAGTACTTC.

This clone occurred a few times. The V and J genes are TRBV27 and TRBJ2-2, with TRBD2 matching over 12 bases. V lost 5 bases to trimming and J lost 4 bases; unmatched junction nucleotides: 14. The CDR3 totals 19 residues. In germline, CDR1 is MNHEY, CDR2 SMNVEV (reference sequence). Written as DNA, the CDR3 is TGTGCCAGCAGTCAGCTACGGACTAGCGGGGAAACATTCACCGGGGAGCTGTTTTTT. Translated: CASSQLRTSGETFTGELFF.

This sequence joins TRBV6-4 and TRBJ1-1; tentatively, D is TRBD1 (6 bases). Per the germline V gene, CDR1 is MRHNA and CDR2 is SNTAGT. The V gene lost 6 bases and the J gene lost 4 bases, with 18 bases spanning the gap. The CDR3 covers 15 residues. CDR3 amino acids: CASSDAAGAFTEAFF. The CDR3 DNA follows: TGTGCCAGCAGCGATGCCGCGGGGGCATTCACTGAAGCTTTCTTT.

This rearrangement joins TRBV28 to TRBJ1-2; D unresolved. Trimming took 5 bases from V and 8 from J, leaving 18 bases between them. CDR3 length: 14 amino acids. In germline, CDR1 is MDHEN, CDR2 SYDVKM. CDR3 region: CASSTSPTDRGYTF. The CDR3, as DNA: TGTGCCAGCAGTACCTCCCCGACTGATCGAGGCTACACCTTC.

This clone occurred a few times. This chain joins TRBV13 and TRBJ2-1; the match to TRBD2 covers 12 bases. This CDR3 is built from 15 residues. The germline V gene has CDR1 PRHDT and CDR2 FYEKMQ (reference sequence). Trimming took 5 bases from V and 5 from J; bases not matched to a gene: 4. CDR3 coding DNA: TGTGCCAGCAGCGTTCGGACTAGCGGGAACAATGAGCAGTTCTTC. Translating gives CASSVRTSGNNEQFF.

The rearrangement uses TRBV7-9 and TRBJ1-4, with D unresolved. CDR3 length: 15 amino acids. Germline CDR1 is SEHNR and CDR2 is FQNEAQ (reference sequence). V dropped 4 bases and J dropped 0 bases, with 9 bases sitting between them. CDR3 in amino acids: CASSSSGATNEKLFF. CDR3 coding DNA: TGTGCCAGCAGCTCCTCAGGCGCAACTAATGAAAAACTGTTTTTT.

This chain uses TRBV19 with TRBJ1-2; tentative D call: TRBD1 (5 bases). The germline V and J ends were trimmed by 5 bases and 2 bases, with 12 bases remaining between them. The CDR3 has 14 residues. CDR1 is LNHDA and CDR2 is SQIVND in the germline V gene (reference sequence). CDR3 coding DNA: TGTGCCAGTAGTCCGGACATTTGGAACTATGGCTACACCTTC. This translates into CASSPDIWNYGYTF.

The rearrangement links TRBV6-5 to TRBJ1-1, with D possibly matching TRBD1 (6 bases). The V gene lost 6 bases and the J gene lost 7 bases, with 21 bases spanning the gap. Germline CDR1 is MNHEY and CDR2 is SVGAGI. CDR3 length: 15 residues. The CDR3 DNA reads TGTGCCAGCAGGCCCACAGACAGGATGATAGGTGAAGCTTTCTTT. Protein product: CASRPTDRMIGEAFF.

The chain has TRBV7-8 and TRBJ2-1; D might be TRBD2 (5 bases). Trimming took off 5 bases at V and 7 bases at J, with 18 bases between the two ends. CDR3 length equals 15 residues. Germline assignment: CDR1 SGHVS and CDR2 FQNEAQ. This CDR3 is CASSPSGNPRNEQFF. The CDR3 coding sequence is TGTGCCAGCAGCCCCTCGGGGAACCCCAGGAATGAGCAGTTCTTC.

A single count supports this clone. The chain employs TRBV7-9 and TRBJ1-4; D is unclear. V lost 5 bases and J lost 8, with 18 bases in between. The CDR3 spans 15 residues. Germline V CDR1 and CDR2: SEHNR, FQNEAQ (reference sequence). This CDR3 reads CASSGGLVMGEKLFF. The CDR3 region has the DNA TGTGCCAGCAGCGGAGGACTCGTAATGGGGGAAAAACTGTTTTTT.

The chain employs TRBV4-1 and TRBJ1-4, with 7 bases fitting TRBD1. The CDR3 contains 15 residues. The germline V gene encodes CDR1 MGHRA and CDR2 YSYEKL. The trim removed 0 bases at V and 7 bases at J, leaving 5 bases unmatched. This chain's CDR3 is CASSQDLRGSEKLFF. DNA of the CDR3: TGCGCCAGCAGCCAAGATCTCAGGGGGAGTGAAAAACTGTTTTTT.

The chain carries TRBV3-1 (or the pseudogene TRBV3-2) and TRBJ1-1, with a weak D call TRBD1 (5 bases). The V gene's germline CDR1 is LGHDT and CDR2 YNNKEL (reference sequence). The CDR3 consists of 13 residues. Trimming cost V 5 bases and J 4 bases, with 11 bases left between them. Here the CDR3 reads CASSTRVPTEAFF. CDR3 bases: TGTGCCAGCAGCACCAGGGTCCCCACTGAAGCTTTCTTT.

The sample holds one count of this clone. The chain combines TRBV6-5 with TRBJ1-6; weak D call: TRBD1 (6 bases). The CDR3 extends over 15 amino acids. Germline V gives CDR1 MNHEY, CDR2 SVGAGI. Trimming left V 2 bases short and J 13 bases short, with 18 bases between. The CDR3 sequence: CASSYDRMRVGPLHF. CDR3 nucleotides: TGTGCCAGCAGTTACGACAGGATGAGGGTCGGGCCCCTCCACTTT.

This rearrangement joins TRBV19 to TRBJ2-1; 7 positions agree with TRBD1. The CDR3 length is 15 residues. Germline-derived CDR1 and CDR2 are LNHDA and SQIVND (reference sequence). Unmatched junction bases numbered 5, after V lost 3 bases and J lost 3 bases. CDR3 bases: TGTGCCAGTAGTATTCTAGGGACAGTCTACAATGAGCAGTTCTTC. Its translation: CASSILGTVYNEQFF.

The chain recombines TRBV18 with TRBJ1-2, with D perhaps matching TRBD1 (5 bases). CDR3 size: 15 residues. CDR1 and CDR2 from the germline V gene are KGHSH and LQKENI. Trimming stripped 1 base from V and 3 bases from J, with 12 bases between. The CDR3 coding sequence is TGTGCCAGCTCACCACGGAGCAGGGACTACTATGGCTACACCTTC. Protein product: CASSPRSRDYYGYTF.

V is TRBV6-5 and J is TRBJ1-1; unclear D gene. The CDR3 runs to 14 residues. Germline values: CDR1 MNHEY, CDR2 SVGAGI. Trimming left V 0 bases short and J 3 bases short, with 8 bases between. The CDR3 DNA is TGTGCCAGCAGTTACTCAACACGCCACACTGAAGCTTTCTTT. This gives the protein CASSYSTRHTEAFF.

The chain carries TRBV19 and TRBJ2-3; TRBD2 matches at 7 bases. Germline V lookup: CDR1 LNHDA, CDR2 SQIVND (reference sequence). This CDR3 contains 11 residues. J gave up 5 bases and V 11 bases, and 4 bases lay outside the gene matches. The CDR3, as DNA: TGTGCCGCCCGGACTAGAGATACGCAGTATTTT. Protein sequence: CAARTRDTQYF.

The chain joins TRBV2 to TRBJ1-1; 9 positions agree with TRBD1. Germline V gene sequence: CDR1 SNHLY, CDR2 FYNNEI. Unmatched junction bases numbered 3, after V lost 6 bases and J lost 7 bases. The CDR3 sequence is 12 residues long. The CDR3 nucleotides are TGTGCCAGCAGAGGACAGGGGAATGAAGCTTTCTTT. Its protein product is CASRGQGNEAFF.

V is TRBV10-3 and J is TRBJ1-1; tentatively, D is TRBD1 (5 bases). V dropped 6 bases and J dropped 0 bases, with 8 bases sitting between them. The CDR3 length is 13 residues. The germline gives CDR1 ENHRY, CDR2 SYGVKD. CDR3 bases: TGTGCCATCAGGTGGGGGGTGAACACTGAAGCTTTCTTT. This codes for CAIRWGVNTEAFF.

This clone was detected once. The chain carries TRBV12-3 or TRBV12-4 and TRBJ1-1; 7 nucleotides match TRBD1. The CDR3 runs 13 residues. Trimming took 5 bases from V and 3 from J; bases not matched to a gene: 3. The CDR3 reads CASSRRGDTEAFF. Written as DNA, the CDR3 is TGTGCCAGCAGTCGCAGGGGGGACACTGAAGCTTTCTTT.

V and J are TRBV2 and TRBJ1-5, with D maybe TRBD1 (5 bases). Trimming shortened V by 6 bases and J by 1 base, and 13 bases separated the two germline ends. Germline assignment: CDR1 SNHLY and CDR2 FYNNEI. The CDR3 is made up of 15 amino acids. For the CDR3, the DNA is TGTGCCAGCAGGGCGACAGCGACGAGCAATCAGCCCCAGCATTTT. It translates to CASRATATSNQPQHF. The full variable domain, completed using reference TRBV2 and TRBJ1-5, is EPEVTQTPSHQVTQMGQEVILRCVPISNHLYFYWYRQILGQKVEFLVSFYNNEISEKSEIFDDQFSVERPDGSNFTLKIRSTKLEDSAMYFCASRATATSNQPQHFGDGTRLSIL.

CDR3 bases: TGCGCCAGCAGCTTGTTTGGTGGGCAGAACAATGAGCAGTTCTTC. Protein: CASSLFGGQNNEQFF. The rearrangement links TRBV5-1 to TRBJ2-1; D is ambiguous. The V end was cut by 1 base, the J end by 5 bases, with 13 bases between. Germline values: CDR1 SGHRS, CDR2 YFSETQ. This CDR3 comprises 15 residues.

The chain recombines TRBV9 with TRBJ1-6; possible D gene TRBD1, 6 bases. Trimming took 3 bases from V and 10 from J, leaving 17 bases between them. CDR3 length equals 15 residues. The germline V gene has CDR1 SGDLS and CDR2 YYNGEE. The CDR3 DNA sequence: TGTGCCAGCAGCGCCATCACAGGGTTCGAGTCACCCCTCCACTTT. Translation: CASSAITGFESPLHF. The whole variable domain, remainder taken from reference TRBV9 and TRBJ1-6, is DSGVTQTPKHLITATGQRVTLRCSPRSGDLSVYWYQQSLDQGLQFLIQYYNGEERAKGNILERFSAQQFPDLHSELNLSSLELGDSALYFCASSAITGFESPLHFGNGTRLTVT.

The chain is built from TRBV9 and TRBJ1-2, with D possibly TRBD1 on 5 matching bases. Trimming removed 4 bases from V and 2 bases from J, with 12 bases in between. Germline lookup yields CDR1 SGDLS and CDR2 YYNGEE. The CDR3 spans 14 residues. The DNA of the CDR3 is TGTGCCAGCAGCTCCCGGGACTGGAACTATGGCTACACCTTC. Encoded protein: CASSSRDWNYGYTF.